The present T cell receptor (beta chain) was sequenced within a study of identical twins. Study-wide findings and caveats: The conclusions drew on cross-sectional statistical analysis instead of tracking the same donors. Cord blood's abundant beta clonotypes had fewer insertions, unlike memory repertoires.

Trimming removed 5 bases at V and 1 base at J, with 16 bases between. The CDR3 covers 16 residues. CDR1 LNHNV and CDR2 YYDKDF come from the germline V gene (reference sequence). MiXCR was run by TCRdb on the 5' RACE reads, yielding one entry per CDR3 protein. Of 200,000 to 250,000 distinct CDR3 sequences in the sample, 7.5% were seen once. This clonotype was seen more than once but under ten times. Its specificity is not known. Healthy Caucasians were all of the donors. The sample was also linked to a second study, of yellow fever vaccine responses in identical twins.

The V gene is TRBV15, the J gene TRBJ2-3; D might be TRBD1 or TRBD2, each matching 5 bases. The sample was memory (CD45RO+) T cells sorted from blood. The receptor comes from a woman between 18 and 29 years old in good health. The CDR3 coding sequence is TGTGCCACCAGCTCGGGATCCCGGGGCGGCACAGATACGCAGTATTTT. It translates to CATSSGSRGGTDTQYF.